The clone carrying this TCR beta chain was observed a handful of times. Generated by immunoSEQ multiplex PCR, the TCRdb table keeps only in-frame clones and is missing some. The sample lists about 400,000 clones; approximately 89% were seen once. This entry belongs to a study of Ad26.COV2.S vaccination and SARS-CoV-2 variants. Treatment reported: around 19 received Ad26.COV2.S at low or high dose, single or two shots; 5 received placebo; per-sample allocation not given. Collection of the samples took place on day 63 after the first injection of vaccine or placebo. Germline V gene lookup returns CDR1 SGHAT and CDR2 FQNNGV. This CDR3 is 13 amino acids long. With 4 bases removed from V and 9 bases from J, the gap between germline ends came to 13 bases.

This material consisted of peripheral blood, taken in a trial of Ad26.COV2.S vaccine versus placebo. This chain uses TRBV11-2 with TRBJ2-1, with D perhaps assigned TRBD1 or TRBD2 (5 bases each). This TCR was recovered from a person aged 18-60 years who received the Ad26.COV2.S COVID-19 vaccine or a placebo. CDR3 coding DNA: TGTGCCAGCAGCTACGGGGACCTTCTTGAGCAGTTCTTC. It yields the protein CASSYGDLLEQFF.